Below are 26 T cell receptor beta chains sequenced from a single sample in a study of T cells after yellow fever vaccination. MiXCR was run by TCRdb on the 5' RACE reads, yielding one entry per CDR3 protein. The data hold 300,000 to 450,000 distinct CDR3 sequences, with around 8.1% observed a single time. This specimen was PBMCs, taken around 45 days after the first yellow fever vaccination. All receptors come from a man between 18 and 29 years old who received the YFV17D yellow fever vaccine.

This clonotype was counted only a few times. The gene calls are TRBV6-5 and TRBJ2-2; TRBD2 is a possible D gene (6 bases). Trimming removed 0 bases from V and 7 bases from J, with 12 bases in between. The CDR3 spans 15 residues. Germline V gene lookup returns CDR1 MNHEY and CDR2 SVGAGI. CDR3 DNA: TGTGCCAGCAGTTACTCGGCGGGGCCCAGCGGGGAGCTGTTTTTT. Amino acid sequence: CASSYSAGPSGELFF.

The gene calls are TRBV12-3 or TRBV12-4 and TRBJ1-1; D gene unclear. The length of the CDR3 is 13 residues. With 3 bases removed from V and 4 bases from J, the gap between germline ends came to 9 bases. As DNA, the CDR3 is TGTGCCAGCAGTTTGATCCATTTCACTGAAGCTTTCTTT. It is translated as CASSLIHFTEAFF.

This clonotype was seen a handful of times. The chain uses TRBV28 and TRBJ2-4, with 7 bases identical to TRBD2. J was trimmed by 1 base and V by 10 bases; bases with no gene match: 7. Germline assignment: CDR1 MDHEN and CDR2 SYDVKM. The CDR3 is made up of 14 amino acids. This CDR3 is CATVRDYAKNIQYF. Here the CDR3 DNA reads TGTGCCACCGTGAGGGACTACGCCAAAAACATTCAGTACTTC.

This clonotype was seen more than once but under ten times. The chain links TRBV2 to TRBJ1-1; 7 nucleotides agree with TRBD1. There are 16 residues in the CDR3. J lost 0 bases, V lost 4 bases, and 8 bases had no gene match. The germline gives CDR1 SNHLY, CDR2 FYNNEI. CDR3 region: CASSAGTEYMNTEAFF. CDR3 nucleotides: TGTGCCAGCAGTGCCGGGACAGAGTACATGAACACTGAAGCTTTCTTT.

The chain combines TRBV6-5 with TRBJ2-5, with TRBD1 matching 8 bases. Trimming at V came to 0 bases and at J to 5 bases, leaving 11 bases not matched to a gene. The CDR3 has 17 amino acids. Germline-derived CDR1 and CDR2 are MNHEY and SVGAGI. This CDR3 is CASSYSARQGILETQYF. The CDR3 DNA follows: TGTGCCAGCAGTTACTCGGCGAGACAGGGGATTTTGGAGACCCAGTACTTC.

The chain is built from TRBV28 and TRBJ2-7; D is tentatively TRBD1 or TRBD2 (6 bases each). V was cut by 6 bases and J by 6 bases, with 21 bases left in between. The CDR3 has 15 amino acids. Germline assignment: CDR1 MDHEN and CDR2 SYDVKM. CDR3 sequence reads: CASSPVSPGASEQYV. DNA of the CDR3: TGTGCCAGCAGCCCCGTATCCCCGGGGGCGTCCGAGCAGTACGTC.

As for this clonotype: Compared with germline, one end of the junction differs, possibly owing to a read error. This chain uses TRBV4-1 with TRBJ2-1; D assignment may be TRBD1 or TRBD2 (6 bases each). CDR3 size: 16 residues. The germline gives CDR1 MGHRA, CDR2 YSYEKL. This CDR3 is CASRQGIRGLVNEQFF. The CDR3 DNA is TGCGCCAGCAGACAAGGGATCCGGGGGCTTGTCAATGAGCAGTTCTTC.

This clonotype was found a few times. The chain employs TRBV9 and TRBJ1-2; 10 bases fit TRBD1. This CDR3 contains 15 residues. V trimming: 0 bases; J trimming: 4 bases; junction bases outside the gene matches: 3. Per germline, CDR1 SGDLS and CDR2 YYNGEE. The CDR3 DNA is TGTGCCAGCAGCGTAGCGACAGGGGGCTTCTATGGCTACACCTTC. It codes for CASSVATGGFYGYTF.

In this sample, this clonotype turned up many times. The V call is TRBV4-3, the J call TRBJ2-2; D gene uncertain. Germline V lookup: CDR1 LGHNA, CDR2 YSLEER. The CDR3 consists of 15 residues. Trimming shortened V by 4 bases and J by 0 bases, and 9 bases separated the two germline ends. CDR3 protein: CASSLGYPNTGELFF. The CDR3 DNA reads as TGCGCCAGCAGCCTCGGCTACCCGAACACCGGGGAGCTGTTTTTT.

Here the CDR3 reads CASSSSSTYEQYV. In DNA, the CDR3 is TGTGCCAGCAGTTCTAGCAGTACCTACGAGCAGTACGTC. V gene TRBV6-5 combines with J gene TRBJ2-7, with D maybe TRBD2 (5 bases). Per germline, CDR1 MNHEY and CDR2 SVGAGI. Trimming removed 4 bases from V and 2 bases from J, with 9 bases in between. The CDR3 runs to 13 residues.

This chain links TRBV5-1 with TRBJ2-5; perhaps TRBD2 as D (6 bases). Germline values: CDR1 SGHRS, CDR2 YFSETQ. This CDR3 is 13 amino acids long. The germline V and J ends were trimmed by 0 bases and 7 bases, with 10 bases remaining between them. The CDR3 here is CASSLDTEGTQYF. In DNA, the CDR3 is TGCGCCAGCAGCTTGGACACGGAGGGGACCCAGTACTTC.

This clonotype was detected many times. V is TRBV7-9 and J is TRBJ1-3; possible D gene TRBD1, 6 bases. V lost 6 bases and J 0 bases, leaving 9 bases between the germline ends. Looked up from germline, CDR1 is SEHNR and CDR2 is FQNEAQ (reference sequence). This CDR3 spans 14 amino acids. This chain's CDR3 is CASSWTASGNTIYF. The CDR3 nucleotides read TGTGCCAGCAGTTGGACAGCCTCTGGAAACACCATATATTTT.

This clonotype was counted only a few times. The V gene is TRBV5-1, the J gene TRBJ2-4; TRBD2 matches 13 bases. This CDR3 has 16 amino acids. Per germline, CDR1 SGHRS and CDR2 YFSETQ. J gave up 6 bases and V 4 bases, and 7 bases lay outside the gene matches. CDR3 residues: CASSPFGTSGANIQYF. The CDR3 DNA follows: TGCGCCAGCAGCCCATTCGGGACTAGCGGGGCAAACATTCAGTACTTC.

The V gene is TRBV28, the J gene TRBJ2-7; no clear D. V was shortened by 5 bases and J by 9 bases, with 14 bases between the two germline ends. CDR3 length: 12 amino acids. From germline, CDR1 is MDHEN and CDR2 SYDVKM. This CDR3 reads CASSTYGVGQYV. The CDR3 nucleotides read TGTGCCAGCAGTACCTATGGGGTAGGGCAGTACGTC.

The V call is TRBV12-3 or TRBV12-4, the J call TRBJ2-5; D possibly matches TRBD1 or TRBD2 (6 bases each). Trimming removed 8 bases from V and 4 bases from J, with 23 bases in between. This CDR3 is built from 16 residues. The chain's CDR3 is CASDYVEGGQAETQYF. CDR3 nucleotides: TGTGCCAGCGACTACGTTGAGGGGGGCCAAGCAGAGACCCAGTACTTC.

This clonotype turned up a few times. CDR3 coding DNA: TGCGCCAGTTCGGAGGGGGGCACTAATGAAAAACTGTTTTTT. This translates into CASSEGGTNEKLFF. The chain links TRBV5-1 to TRBJ1-4; weak D call: TRBD1 (6 bases). V gave up 8 bases and J gave up 2 bases, with 13 bases separating them. CDR1 SGHRS and CDR2 YFSETQ come from the germline V gene. This CDR3 is built from 14 residues.

This clonotype was found a few times. The J gene is TRBJ2-1, the V gene TRBV4-3; D may be TRBD2 (6 bases). Trimming left V 4 bases short and J 2 bases short, with 12 bases between. The germline V gene has CDR1 LGHNA and CDR2 YSLEER. This CDR3 is 15 amino acids long. CDR3 DNA: TGCGCCAGCAGCCTCGGGGTAGCGGCCTACAATGAGCAGTTCTTC. Translating it yields CASSLGVAAYNEQFF.

CDR3 sequence: CASSPRQGMISEAFF. CDR3 DNA: TGTGCCAGCAGTCCCCGACAGGGAATGATTTCTGAAGCTTTCTTT. The chain recombines TRBV27 with TRBJ1-1; 7 bases match TRBD1. The CDR3 spans 15 residues. Germline lookup yields CDR1 MNHEY and CDR2 SMNVEV (reference sequence). The J segment lost 6 bases and the V segment lost 5 bases, leaving 12 bases of the junction unmatched.

CDR3 nucleotides: TGTGCCAGCAGCCCAACCCCTTTAGGGCGAAGCACAGATACGCAGTATTTT. This translates into CASSPTPLGRSTDTQYF. The rearrangement uses TRBV7-9 and TRBJ2-3, with D unresolved. There are 17 residues in the CDR3. The V gene lost 5 bases and the J gene lost 0 bases, with 18 bases spanning the gap. From germline, CDR1 is SEHNR and CDR2 FQNEAQ (reference sequence).

This chain connects TRBV30 to TRBJ2-5, with TRBD1 identical over 8 bases. With 0 bases clipped from V and 4 bases from J, the junction kept 1 base outside the gene matches. Germline-derived CDR1 and CDR2 are GTSNPN and SVGIG (reference sequence). This CDR3 spans 13 amino acids. The DNA for the CDR3 is TGTGCCTGGAGTGTAGGACAGGGAGAGACCCAGTACTTC. This codes for CAWSVGQGETQYF. Full variable domain (missing parts from reference TRBV30 and TRBJ2-5): SQTIHQWPATLVQPVGSPLSLECTVEGTSNPNLYWYRQAAGRGLQLLFYSVGIGQISSEVPQNLSASRPQDRQFILSSKKLLLSDSGFYLCAWSVGQGETQYFGPGTRLLVL.

This clonotype appeared many times. The chain recombines TRBV20-1 with TRBJ2-1; D is unclear. V was shortened by 5 bases and J by 3 bases, with 17 bases between the two germline ends. The CDR3 consists of 15 residues. Germline values: CDR1 DFQATT, CDR2 SNEGSKA (reference sequence). The CDR3 protein is CSASTGRTFYNEQFF. The CDR3 nucleotides read TGCAGTGCTTCGACTGGCCGTACATTCTACAATGAGCAGTTCTTC.

This clonotype appeared a few times. The CDR3 loop is CSAQGGSGYTF. In DNA, the CDR3 is TGCAGCGCCCAAGGGGGCTCTGGCTACACCTTC. V and J are TRBV29-1 and TRBJ1-2, with TRBD1 matching 7 bases. Trimming removed 7 bases from V and 7 bases from J; junction bases left unmatched: 6. Looked up from germline, CDR1 is SQVTM and CDR2 is ANQGSEA. This CDR3 spans 11 amino acids.

In its sample, this clonotype was seen a few times. This chain connects TRBV11-2 to TRBJ2-2; no firm D call. The CDR3 has 13 amino acids. Germline lookup yields CDR1 SGHAT and CDR2 FQNNGV. V lost 1 base to trimming and J lost 7 bases, with 7 bases between them. The CDR3 DNA follows: TGTGCCAGCAGCTTAGCACAGTACGGGGAGCTGTTTTTT. It encodes CASSLAQYGELFF.

This clonotype was picked up a small number of times. This chain connects TRBV20-1 to TRBJ2-2; D unresolved. This CDR3 comprises 14 residues. Trimming took off 0 bases at V and 7 bases at J, with 12 bases between the two ends. The germline V gene encodes CDR1 DFQATT and CDR2 SNEGSKA (reference sequence). CDR3 residues: CSARDWEGFGELFF. The CDR3 DNA follows: TGCAGTGCTAGAGATTGGGAAGGGTTCGGGGAGCTGTTTTTT.

This clonotype was seen only a few times. The V gene is TRBV20-1, the J gene TRBJ1-5, with D possibly matching TRBD1 (6 bases). The CDR3 spans 12 residues. Between the trimmed V and J ends, which lost 4 bases and 2 bases, there was a span of 6 bases. CDR1 and CDR2 (germline): DFQATT, SNEGSKA (reference sequence). For the CDR3, the DNA is TGCAGTGCTACAGGGGGCAATCAGCCCCAGCATTTT. This encodes CSATGGNQPQHF.

The chain recombines TRBV5-4 with TRBJ2-1; D remains unclear. Trimming stripped 5 bases from V and 6 bases from J, with 12 bases between. Germline values: CDR1 SGHNT, CDR2 YYREEE (reference sequence). The CDR3 is 13 amino acids. The DNA of the CDR3 is TGTGCCAGCAGTGAAGAGTCCCCCAATGAGCAGTTCTTC. Translated: CASSEESPNEQFF.